Below are 26 T cell receptor beta chains sequenced from a single sample in a study of blood T cell repertoires in COVID-19. The table came from immunoSEQ multiplex PCR; TCRdb's copy has only in-frame clones and leaves some out. The profile shows 250,000 or so clones, approximately 84% of them singletons. Material: PBMCs or T cells enriched from blood (not recorded which). The receptor source for this set is a man aged 60 to 69 who had recovered from COVID-19.

The chain links TRBV11-3 to TRBJ1-6, with D unclear. The CDR3 runs 15 residues. Trimming took 3 bases from V and 0 from J, leaving 6 bases between them. CDR1 is SGHNT, CDR2 YENEEA, per germline. The CDR3 DNA reads TGTGCCAGCAGCTTGTATAGCTCCTATAATTCACCCCTCCACTTT. It is translated as CASSLYSSYNSPLHF.

The chain joins TRBV2 to TRBJ2-2; D may be TRBD2 (6 bases). V shed 7 bases and J shed 3 bases, with 15 bases lying between them. In germline, CDR1 is SNHLY, CDR2 FYNNEI. CDR3 length: 15 amino acids. The CDR3 sequence: CASNRDLGDTGELFF. The CDR3 region has the DNA TGTGCCAGCAATCGGGACTTGGGGGACACCGGGGAGCTGTTTTTT.

This chain links TRBV7-8 with TRBJ2-2; D might be TRBD1 (6 bases). Trimming shortened V by 5 bases and J by 5 bases, and 15 bases separated the two germline ends. Germline assignment: CDR1 SGHVS and CDR2 FQNEAQ. CDR3 length equals 15 residues. CDR3: CASSLQGQMTGELFF. The CDR3 nucleotides are TGTGCCAGCAGCCTACAAGGACAGATGACCGGGGAGCTGTTTTTT.

This clone has more than one count but fewer than ten. V usage is TRBV11-2 and J usage is TRBJ1-6; D remains unclear. Germline V gives CDR1 SGHAT, CDR2 FQNNGV. The ends were cut back, 5 bases at V and 9 bases at J, with 23 bases in the middle. This CDR3 is built from 17 residues. CDR3 in amino acids: CASSPALGSGLGSPLHF. As DNA, the CDR3 is TGTGCCAGCAGCCCAGCCCTGGGCAGCGGGCTGGGTTCACCCCTCCACTTT. Drawing the rest from reference TRBV11-2 and TRBJ1-6, the complete variable domain is EAGVAQSPRYKIIEKRQSVAFWCNPISGHATLYWYQQILGQGPKLLIQFQNNGVVDDSQLPKDRFSAERLKGVDSTLKIQPAKLEDSAVYLCASSPALGSGLGSPLHFGNGTRLTVT.

This chain connects TRBV29-1 to TRBJ2-1; 9 bases map to TRBD2. The CDR3 totals 12 residues. V dropped 7 bases and J dropped 6; count of bases not matched to a gene: 4. Germline V gives CDR1 SQVTM, CDR2 ANQGSEA. CDR3 sequence reads: CSAGLASNEQFF. The CDR3 DNA sequence: TGCAGCGCTGGACTAGCGAGCAATGAGCAGTTCTTC.

V gene TRBV18 combines with J gene TRBJ1-6; D is possibly TRBD1 (5 bases). The CDR3 sequence is 17 residues long. Germline V gene sequence: CDR1 KGHSH, CDR2 LQKENI. V was shortened by 5 bases and J by 9 bases, with 23 bases between the two germline ends. The CDR3 region has the DNA TGTGCCAGCTCATCCCGGGACTCCGGGGGAGTGGGTTCACCCCTCCACTTT. This sequence encodes CASSSRDSGGVGSPLHF. The whole variable domain, filled in from reference TRBV18 and TRBJ1-6, reads NAGVMQNPRHLVRRRGQEARLRCSPMKGHSHVYWYRQLPEEGLKFMVYLQKENIIDESGMPKERFSAEFPKEGPSILRIQQVVRGDSAAYFCASSSRDSGGVGSPLHFGNGTRLTVT.

The rearrangement joins TRBV18 to TRBJ2-5; 8 bases line up with TRBD2. This CDR3 region has 15 residues. The trim removed 3 bases at V and 3 bases at J, leaving 6 bases unmatched. Germline lookup yields CDR1 KGHSH and CDR2 LQKENI. The CDR3 spells CASSPRLAGEETQYF. The CDR3 DNA reads TGTGCCAGCTCACCTAGGCTAGCGGGCGAAGAGACCCAGTACTTC.

J is TRBJ1-2 and V is TRBV5-1; unclear D gene. The germline V and J ends were trimmed by 7 bases and 8 bases, with 18 bases remaining between them. In germline, CDR1 is SGHRS, CDR2 YFSETQ. There are 13 residues in the CDR3. The CDR3 protein is CASSGRGRDGYTF. The CDR3 DNA is TGCGCCAGCTCCGGACGGGGAAGAGACGGCTACACCTTC.

Here the CDR3 reads CASKVGHGDMGRVNYGYTF. The CDR3 DNA reads TGTGCCAGTAAGGTCGGGCACGGGGACATGGGAAGGGTGAACTATGGCTACACCTTC. This chain connects TRBV19 to TRBJ1-2, with a weak D call TRBD1 (6 bases). Germline CDR1 and CDR2: LNHDA and SQIVND (reference sequence). V shed 7 bases and J shed 2 bases, with 29 bases lying between them. The CDR3 is 19 amino acids.

This chain links TRBV21-1 with TRBJ1-6; the table's D call of TRBD1 was not tested on the DNA. TRBV21-1 is designated a pseudogene. CDR3 length: 15 amino acids. The CDR3 coding sequence is TGTGCCAGCAGCAATCCGGGACAGGGGAATTCACCCCTCCACTTT. Protein: CASSNPGQGNSPLHF.

V and J are TRBV5-1 and TRBJ2-1, with 8 bases fitting TRBD2. Germline-derived CDR1 and CDR2 are SGHRS and YFSETQ. The CDR3 covers 15 residues. The J segment lost 5 bases and the V segment lost 0 bases, leaving 4 bases of the junction unmatched. Here the CDR3 DNA reads TGCGCCAGCAGCTTGGGCGGGGGGTCAGACAATGAGCAGTTCTTC. Encoded protein: CASSLGGGSDNEQFF.

V and J are TRBV19 and TRBJ2-1, with a tentative D call TRBD1 (5 bases). Germline CDR1 reads LNHDA; CDR2 reads SQIVND (reference sequence). The CDR3 is 13 amino acids. Trimming shortened V by 5 bases and J by 7 bases, and 12 bases separated the two germline ends. Written as DNA, the CDR3 is TGTGCCAGTAGTTCAGGGATAAGGAATGAGCAGTTCTTC. This codes for CASSSGIRNEQFF.

This chain links TRBV5-1 with TRBJ2-5; D perhaps matches TRBD2 (5 bases). The CDR3 length is 14 residues. V lost 0 bases and J 1 base, leaving 7 bases between the germline ends. Germline V gives CDR1 SGHRS, CDR2 YFSETQ. The CDR3 DNA follows: TGCGCCAGCAGCTTGGGCCGGGGCCAAGAGACCCAGTACTTC. This codes for CASSLGRGQETQYF.

V and J are TRBV7-2 and TRBJ2-5; 7 positions agree with TRBD2. The V and J ends lost 5 bases and 0 bases, in that order; junction bases with no gene match: 9. Germline V gene data show CDR1 as SGHTA and CDR2 as FQGNSA. The CDR3 length is 16 residues. CDR3 in DNA: TGTGCCAGCAGCCCGGGACTATTAAGACACCAAGAGACCCAGTACTTC. Translation gives CASSPGLLRHQETQYF.

The rearrangement joins TRBV30 to TRBJ1-3, with unresolved D. Germline CDR1 reads GTSNPN; CDR2 reads SVGIG (reference sequence). V shed 1 base and J shed 2 bases, with 9 bases lying between them. The CDR3 has 14 residues. Here the CDR3 reads CAWSGGTPGNTIYF. CDR3 nucleotides: TGTGCCTGGAGTGGTGGTACTCCTGGAAACACCATATATTTT.

This clone appeared a few times. This chain connects TRBV7-8 to TRBJ2-1, with D possibly matching TRBD2 (6 bases). Germline assignment: CDR1 SGHVS and CDR2 FQNEAQ. The CDR3 is made up of 16 amino acids. The V end was cut by 4 bases, the J end by 0 bases, with 13 bases between. CDR3 sequence reads: CASSSGLTSSYNEQFF. The CDR3 DNA reads TGTGCCAGCAGCTCGGGACTGACGAGCTCCTACAATGAGCAGTTCTTC.

The V gene is TRBV11-2, the J gene TRBJ2-2; D may be TRBD2 (5 bases). The V gene's germline CDR1 is SGHAT and CDR2 FQNNGV. V was clipped by 1 base and J by 6 bases, with 9 bases between them. This CDR3 has 14 residues. CDR3 bases: TGTGCCAGCAGCTTAGGGGCGGGTTCCGGGGAGCTGTTTTTT. This codes for CASSLGAGSGELFF.

V usage is TRBV2 and J usage is TRBJ2-6; a weak D match, TRBD1 (5 bases). The CDR3 is 20 residues long. CDR1 and CDR2 from the germline V gene are SNHLY and FYNNEI. V lost 0 bases, J lost 0 bases, and 18 bases lay in between. In DNA form, the CDR3 reads TGTGCCAGCAGTGAAGCGGGTTTTGACAGATTTTTCTCTGGGGCCAACGTCCTGACTTTC. This sequence encodes CASSEAGFDRFFSGANVLTF.

The count of this clone is one. The gene calls are TRBV11-2 and TRBJ1-3; the D gene is possibly TRBD1 (5 bases). The V gene's germline CDR1 is SGHAT and CDR2 FQNNGV. Between the trimmed V and J ends, which lost 5 bases and 4 bases, there was a span of 6 bases. This CDR3 is 12 amino acids long. For the CDR3, the DNA is TGTGCCAGCAGCCGGACAGGAAACACCATATATTTT. It yields the protein CASSRTGNTIYF.

The CDR3 sequence is CASSPKGPGGKLFF. The CDR3, as DNA: TGTGCCAGCAGCCCGAAAGGACCCGGAGGAAAACTGTTTTTT. This chain uses TRBV11-3 with TRBJ1-4; unclear D gene. The V and J ends lost 5 bases and 10 bases respectively, with 17 bases between them. This CDR3 is 14 amino acids long. The germline V gene encodes CDR1 SGHNT and CDR2 YENEEA.

This clone was recorded once. The identical CDR3 is also encoded by other nucleotide sequences in the sample. The chain has TRBV7-2 and TRBJ1-5; D gene uncertain. Germline V gene data show CDR1 as SGHTA and CDR2 as FQGNSA. V lost 5 bases and J lost 3, with 11 bases in between. The CDR3 consists of 14 residues. The CDR3 nucleotides are TGTGCCAGCAGCCGGGGAGGCTCCAATCAGCCCCAGCATTTT. Protein: CASSRGGSNQPQHF. The whole variable domain, remainder taken from reference TRBV7-2 and TRBJ1-5, is GAGVSQSPSNKVTEKGKDVELRCDPISGHTALYWYRQSLGQGLEFLIYFQGNSAPDKSGLPSDRFSAERTGGSVSTLTIQRTQQEDSAVYLCASSRGGSNQPQHFGDGTRLSIL.

The V and J genes are TRBV7-9 and TRBJ2-5, with D possibly TRBD2 on 6 matching bases. The germline V gene encodes CDR1 SEHNR and CDR2 FQNEAQ (reference sequence). The V and J ends lost 7 bases and 4 bases respectively, with 19 bases between them. The CDR3 runs to 15 residues. CDR3 residues: CASKKGLAFRETQYF. The DNA for the CDR3 is TGTGCCAGCAAAAAGGGGCTAGCGTTTCGAGAGACCCAGTACTTC.

About this clone itself: An end of the junction differs from the germline gene, which may be a read error. This sequence joins TRBV5-8 and TRBJ2-7; 7 bases match TRBD1. The germline gives CDR1 SGHTS, CDR2 YDEGEE. The CDR3 length is 12 residues. The CDR3: CASSLRGLVRSF. The CDR3, as DNA: TGTGCCAGCAGCCTGAGGGGGCTAGTGAGGAGCTTC.

CDR3 in amino acids: CASSQDEPDRSLSPLHF. The CDR3 coding sequence is TGTGCCAGCAGCCAAGATGAGCCGGACAGATCTCTATCACCCCTCCACTTT. The chain uses TRBV4-2 and TRBJ1-6; a possible D gene is TRBD1 (6 bases). This CDR3 comprises 17 residues. Germline CDR1 and CDR2: LGHNA and YNFKEQ. The ends were cut back, 0 bases at V and 10 bases at J, with 19 bases in the middle.

J is TRBJ2-7 and V is TRBV5-1; 10 bases align to TRBD1. Trimming at V came to 4 bases and at J to 5 bases, leaving 9 bases not matched to a gene. CDR3 length equals 15 residues. Germline CDR1 is SGHRS and CDR2 is YFSETQ. The CDR3 DNA sequence: TGCGCCAGCAGCCGTGCGGGACAGGGGTACCACGAGCAGTACTTC. Translating it yields CASSRAGQGYHEQYF.

The V gene is TRBV19, the J gene TRBJ2-4, with D unclear. The V gene's germline CDR1 is LNHDA and CDR2 SQIVND (reference sequence). Trimming removed 5 bases from V and 0 bases from J, with 11 bases in between. This CDR3 comprises 15 residues. The CDR3 DNA sequence: TGTGCCAGTAGTGAGGAGCTTCTAGCCAAAAACATTCAGTACTTC. Protein sequence: CASSEELLAKNIQYF.